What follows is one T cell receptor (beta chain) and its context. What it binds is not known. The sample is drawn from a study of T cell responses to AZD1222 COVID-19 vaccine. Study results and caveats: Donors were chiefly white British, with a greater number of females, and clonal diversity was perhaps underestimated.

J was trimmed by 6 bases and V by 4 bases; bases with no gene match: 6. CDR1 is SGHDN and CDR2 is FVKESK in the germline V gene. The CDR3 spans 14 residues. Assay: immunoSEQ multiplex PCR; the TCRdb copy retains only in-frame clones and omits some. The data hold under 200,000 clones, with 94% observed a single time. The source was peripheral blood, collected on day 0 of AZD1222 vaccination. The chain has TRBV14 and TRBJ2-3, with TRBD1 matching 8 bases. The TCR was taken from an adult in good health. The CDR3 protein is CASSLDRDRDTQYF. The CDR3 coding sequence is TGTGCCAGCAGCCTCGACAGGGACAGGGATACGCAGTATTTT.